Listed below are T cell receptor beta chains from one sample, sequenced in a study of T cells in Graves' hyperthyroidism and ophthalmopathy. TCRdb used MiXCR to reprocess the multiplex PCR reads, holding one entry per CDR3 protein. The table shows approximately 200,000 distinct CDR3 sequences, with about a sixth occurring only once. The sequencing sample was made of blood. The receptors derive from a man aged 35-49 years with Graves' hyperthyroidism. Each CDR3 is given with its conserved first and last residue. Each record gives: J gene, V gene, clone size, D gene, CDR3 protein, CDR3 DNA. A D gene is named only where the DNA matches it firmly. Size is stated for part of the rows, as once, few or many counts, or as a class when the clone is expanded.

TRBJ2-7 TRBV3-1 many - CASSRRDAYAYEQYF TGTGCCAGCAGCCGCCGGGACGCCTACGCCTACGAGCAGTACTTC
TRBJ1-2 TRBV7-4 - - CASSPNIAQQGVYYGYTF TGTGCCAGCAGCCCCAACATAGCTCAACAGGGTGTTTACTATGGCTACACCTTC
TRBJ1-5 TRBV9 few - CASSVGGGVNQPQHF TGTGCCAGCAGCGTAGGTGGAGGGGTCAATCAGCCCCAGCATTTT
TRBJ2-5 TRBV4-2 - - CASSQDEQTQYF TGTGCCAGCAGCCAAGATGAGCAGACCCAGTACTTC
TRBJ2-1 TRBV13 few - CASRGRGGPNEQFF TGTGCCAGCAGGGGCAGGGGTGGGCCCAATGAGCAGTTCTTC
TRBJ2-2 TRBV4-3 - - CASSQDWRVATGELFF TGCGCCAGCAGCCAAGATTGGAGGGTTGCCACCGGGGAGCTGTTTTTT
TRBJ1-6 TRBV3-1 - TRBD1 CASSQDDRAGEENNSPLHF TGTGCCAGCAGCCAAGATGACAGGGCAGGGGAAGAGAATAATTCACCCCTCCACTTT
TRBJ2-3 TRBV18 few - CASSPTSPARTEDTQYF TGTGCCAGCTCACCTACTTCGCCGGCTAGAACTGAGGATACGCAGTATTTT
TRBJ2-5 TRBV12-3/TRBV12-4 many TRBD2 CASSLRVGGGLETQYF TGTGCCAGCAGTTTAAGAGTTGGCGGGGGTTTGGAGACCCAGTACTTC
TRBJ1-1 TRBV28 many - CASSSLASGTEAFF TGTGCCAGCAGTTCCCTAGCCAGTGGAACTGAAGCTTTCTTT
TRBJ2-5 TRBV6-2/TRBV6-3 few - CASRGRGETQYF TGTGCCAGCAGGGGCCGCGGGGAGACCCAGTACTTC
TRBJ2-5 TRBV27 once - CASSLSIPGETQYF TGTGCCAGCAGTTTATCGATTCCCGGAGAGACCCAGTACTTC
TRBJ2-1 TRBV9 many - CASSQASRGGRGEQFF TGTGCCAGCAGCCAAGCGAGTAGGGGGGGCCGGGGTGAGCAGTTCTTC
TRBJ2-7 TRBV10-3 many TRBD1 CAIKPQQGAYEQYF TGTGCCATCAAGCCTCAACAGGGGGCTTACGAGCAGTACTTC
TRBJ2-2 TRBV20-1 few - CSAREPTSGTGELFF TGCAGTGCTAGAGAGCCCACGTCGGGCACCGGGGAGCTGTTTTTT
TRBJ2-3 TRBV30 many - CAWTTGTTGDTQYF TGTGCCTGGACTACCGGGACGACAGGAGATACGCAGTATTTT
TRBJ2-7 TRBV11-2 many TRBD2 CASSLSGGPYEQYF TGTGCCAGCAGCTTGAGCGGGGGACCCTACGAGCAGTACTTC
TRBJ2-5 TRBV6-2/TRBV6-3 many TRBD2 CASCCRAGGEDQTQYF TGTGCCAGCTGTTGCCGAGCGGGGGGGGAGGATCAGACCCAGTACTTC
TRBJ2-7 TRBV11-2 many TRBD1 CASSLDYRGAHEQYF TGTGCCAGCAGCTTAGATTACAGGGGGGCACACGAGCAGTACTTC
TRBJ2-2 TRBV7-9 many TRBD1 CASSPRQGTGELFF TGTGCCAGCAGCCCCAGACAGGGCACCGGGGAGCTGTTTTTT
TRBJ2-5 TRBV30 few - CAWSPQGPHQETQYF TGTGCCTGGAGTCCCCAGGGACCCCACCAAGAGACCCAGTACTTC
TRBJ2-7 TRBV29-1 many TRBD1 CSVGDRDRYEQYF TGCAGCGTTGGGGACAGGGACCGCTACGAGCAGTACTTC
TRBJ1-2 TRBV4-3 - TRBD1 CASSARPGQGADGYTF TGCGCCAGCAGCGCCCGCCCGGGGCAGGGGGCTGACGGCTACACCTTC
TRBJ2-7 TRBV12-3/TRBV12-4 many TRBD2 CASSRTSGVYEQYF TGTGCCAGCAGTCGGACTAGCGGGGTCTACGAGCAGTACTTC
TRBJ1-2 TRBV30 - TRBD1 CAWSVQGADYGYTF TGTGCCTGGAGTGTACAGGGGGCTGACTATGGCTACACCTTC
TRBJ1-4 TRBV29-1 - - CSVAGKEREKLFF TGCAGCGTTGCAGGGAAAGAGCGTGAAAAACTGTTTTTT
TRBJ2-4 TRBV14 few - CASSQIGAGNIQYF TGTGCCAGCAGCCAAATCGGCGCGGGAAACATTCAGTACTTC
TRBJ2-7 TRBV20-1 - TRBD1 CSARRQGALYEQYF TGCAGTGCTAGAAGGCAGGGGGCTTTGTACGAGCAGTACTTC
TRBJ2-3 TRBV6-1 many - CASSEAGGASTDTQYF TGTGCCAGCAGTGAAGCGGGTGGGGCTAGCACAGATACGCAGTATTTT
TRBJ1-5 TRBV4-1 - - CASSPLTANQPQHF TGCGCCAGCAGCCCGTTGACAGCTAATCAGCCCCAGCATTTT
TRBJ1-4 TRBV30 many TRBD1 CAWKGGSNEKLFF TGTGCCTGGAAAGGGGGCTCTAATGAAAAACTGTTTTTT
TRBJ1-3 TRBV20-1 many - CSARDIMSSGNTIYF TGCAGTGCTAGAGATATAATGTCCTCTGGAAACACCATATATTTT
TRBJ2-5 TRBV2 many - CASSLGISETQYF TGTGCCAGCTCGTTGGGGATTTCGGAGACCCAGTACTTC
TRBJ1-5 TRBV28 many TRBD1 CASQGAVRDQPQHF TGTGCCAGCCAGGGGGCAGTGAGGGATCAGCCCCAGCATTTT
TRBJ1-3 TRBV29-1 - - CSAVQGTSGNTIYF TGCAGCGCCGTTCAGGGGACATCTGGAAACACCATATATTTT
TRBJ1-1 TRBV3-1 many TRBD1 CASSPRDRGGEAFF TGTGCCAGCAGCCCCCGGGACAGGGGAGGTGAAGCTTTCTTT
TRBJ1-1 TRBV19 - TRBD1 CASSIQGANTEAFF TGTGCCAGTAGTATACAGGGGGCTAACACTGAAGCTTTCTTT
TRBJ1-3 TRBV5-1 few - CASSPGGFVGAGNTIYF TGCGCCAGCAGCCCGGGAGGTTTCGTGGGGGCTGGAAACACCATATATTTT
TRBJ2-5 TRBV3-1 - TRBD2 CASSQQRLAEETQYF TGTGCCAGCAGCCAACAACGACTAGCGGAAGAGACCCAGTACTTC
TRBJ1-6 TRBV6-1 many TRBD1 CANRQGNSPLHF TGTGCCAACCGACAGGGAAATTCACCCCTCCACTTT
TRBJ2-1 TRBV14 many - CASSFRPDQSYNEQFF TGTGCCAGCAGCTTCCGGCCCGATCAATCCTACAATGAGCAGTTCTTC
TRBJ2-3 TRBV28 many TRBD2 CASSWGLARDTQYF TGTGCCAGCAGTTGGGGACTAGCTAGAGATACGCAGTATTTT
TRBJ2-5 TRBV15 many TRBD1 CATSRDRDSQETQYF TGTGCCACCAGCAGAGACCGGGACAGCCAAGAGACCCAGTACTTC
TRBJ1-2 TRBV20-1 - - CSAQRGGRNYGYTF TGCAGTGCTCAAAGGGGGGGCCGGAACTATGGCTACACCTTC
TRBJ2-1 TRBV7-2 many TRBD2 CASSSLAGGLNEQFF TGTGCCAGCAGCTCACTAGCGGGGGGTCTCAATGAGCAGTTCTTC
TRBJ1-2 TRBV3-1 many - CASSPRDSNYGYTF TGTGCCAGCAGCCCTCGGGATTCTAACTATGGCTACACCTTC
TRBJ1-2 TRBV20-1 few - CSARNQRGSSNYGYTF TGCAGTGCTAGAAACCAAAGAGGGTCTTCTAACTATGGCTACACCTTC
TRBJ2-5 TRBV2 many - CASSERRVETQYF TGTGCCAGCAGTGAGCGCAGGGTTGAGACCCAGTACTTC
TRBJ2-7 TRBV28 many - CASRSGQNYEQYF TGTGCCAGCAGGTCGGGGCAGAACTACGAGCAGTACTTC